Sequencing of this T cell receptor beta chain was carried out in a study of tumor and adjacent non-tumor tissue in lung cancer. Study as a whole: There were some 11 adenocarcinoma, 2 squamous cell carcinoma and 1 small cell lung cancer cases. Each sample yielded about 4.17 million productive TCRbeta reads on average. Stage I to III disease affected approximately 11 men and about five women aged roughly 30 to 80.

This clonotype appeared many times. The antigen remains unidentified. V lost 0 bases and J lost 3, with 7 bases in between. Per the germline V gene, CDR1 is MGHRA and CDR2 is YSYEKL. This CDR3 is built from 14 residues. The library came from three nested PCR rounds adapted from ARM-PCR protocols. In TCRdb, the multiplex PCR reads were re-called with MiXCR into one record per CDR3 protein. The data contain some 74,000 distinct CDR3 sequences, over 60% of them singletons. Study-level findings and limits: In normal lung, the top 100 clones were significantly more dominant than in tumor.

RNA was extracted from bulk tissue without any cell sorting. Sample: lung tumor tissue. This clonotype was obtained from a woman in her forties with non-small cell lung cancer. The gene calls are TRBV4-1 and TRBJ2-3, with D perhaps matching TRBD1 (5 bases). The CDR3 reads CASSQEPGTDTQYF. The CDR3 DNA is TGCGCCAGCAGCCAAGAGCCAGGGACAGATACGCAGTATTTT.